This is a list of T cell receptor beta chains from one sample in a study of lymphopenia after photon versus proton radiotherapy. The method was immunoSEQ multiplex PCR; TCRdb's version includes in-frame clones alone and lacks a portion of them. Here the sample spans 150,000 to 200,000 clones, 88% being singletons. Sequencing used peripheral blood, obtained from a patient treated with photon-based radiotherapy. These receptors were obtained from a man aged 50 to 59 with gastric cancer. Both conserved end residues are part of each CDR3. Some rows have no size entry. The others give once, few or many, or a class for an expanded clone.

CDR3 length: 13
J gene: TRBJ2-3
clone size: .
V gene: TRBV6-6
CDR3 protein: CASSYDSTDTQYF

CDR3 length: 15
J gene: TRBJ2-1
clone size: once
V gene: TRBV2
CDR3 protein: CASSPGLSSYNEQFF

CDR3 length: 12
J gene: TRBJ2-5
clone size: .
V gene: TRBV30
CDR3 protein: CAWRTGGETQYF

CDR3 length: 13
J gene: TRBJ2-1
clone size: .
V gene: TRBV5-6
CDR3 protein: CASSFRLASEQFF

CDR3 length: 16
J gene: TRBJ2-1
clone size: .
V gene: TRBV7-9
CDR3 protein: CASSLAFSSGYNEQFF

CDR3 length: 12
J gene: TRBJ2-2
clone size: .
V gene: TRBV4-3
CDR3 protein: CASSQVIGELFF

CDR3 length: 15
J gene: TRBJ2-1
clone size: many
V gene: TRBV6-4
CDR3 protein: CASSAGLAENNEQFF

CDR3 length: 13
J gene: TRBJ1-1
clone size: .
V gene: TRBV7-2
CDR3 protein: CASSLRMNTEAFF

CDR3 length: 14
J gene: TRBJ2-5
clone size: .
V gene: TRBV18
CDR3 protein: CASSPRTNQETQYF

CDR3 length: 13
J gene: TRBJ1-3
clone size: .
V gene: TRBV30
CDR3 protein: CAWDLLEGNTIYF

CDR3 length: 15
J gene: TRBJ1-1
clone size: .
V gene: TRBV2
CDR3 protein: CASLRDRAMNTEAFF

CDR3 length: 14
J gene: TRBJ1-2
clone size: once
V gene: TRBV6-5
CDR3 protein: CASSSSTTGYGYTF

CDR3 length: 16
J gene: TRBJ2-5
clone size: .
V gene: TRBV7-6
CDR3 protein: CASSNRRGLVGETQYF

CDR3 length: 15
J gene: TRBJ2-7
clone size: .
V gene: TRBV19
CDR3 protein: CASSSSTGSSYEQYF

CDR3 length: 15
J gene: TRBJ2-7
clone size: .
V gene: TRBV4-1
CDR3 protein: CASSQVGRGTYEQYF

CDR3 length: 14
J gene: TRBJ2-1
clone size: .
V gene: TRBV18
CDR3 protein: CASSPQDSYNEQFF

CDR3 length: 14
J gene: TRBJ1-1
clone size: .
V gene: TRBV7-6
CDR3 protein: CASSPLSTNTEAFF

CDR3 length: 15
J gene: TRBJ2-3
clone size: .
V gene: TRBV28
CDR3 protein: CASSSDRASTDTHYF

CDR3 length: 13
J gene: TRBJ2-1
clone size: .
V gene: TRBV4-3
CDR3 protein: CASSQSPYNEQFF

CDR3 length: 11
J gene: TRBJ2-5
clone size: .
V gene: TRBV6-1
CDR3 protein: CASAGRETQYF

CDR3 length: 14
J gene: TRBJ2-5
clone size: .
V gene: TRBV5-6
CDR3 protein: CASSGLARGETQYF

CDR3 length: 16
J gene: TRBJ2-7
clone size: .
V gene: TRBV11-2
CDR3 protein: CASSHPSEHSSYEQYF

CDR3 length: 15
J gene: TRBJ2-7
clone size: .
V gene: TRBV6-5
CDR3 protein: CASSYSIAGAYEQYF

CDR3 length: 11
J gene: TRBJ1-4
clone size: .
V gene: TRBV30
CDR3 protein: CAWSVQREPTF

CDR3 length: 14
J gene: TRBJ1-2
clone size: .
V gene: TRBV11-2
CDR3 protein: CASSLGQGLYGYTF

CDR3 length: 19
J gene: TRBJ2-6
clone size: .
V gene: TRBV5-6
CDR3 protein: CASSLPTLALEAGANVLTF

CDR3 length: 16
J gene: TRBJ2-2
clone size: .
V gene: TRBV4-2
CDR3 protein: CASSQDRGLLGGELFF

CDR3 length: 19
J gene: TRBJ2-3
clone size: .
V gene: TRBV5-1
CDR3 protein: CASSPSGTSGSGFTDTQYF

CDR3 length: 11
J gene: TRBJ1-2
clone size: .
V gene: TRBV29-1
CDR3 protein: CSVARDYGYTF

CDR3 length: 15
J gene: TRBJ1-2
clone size: once
V gene: TRBV4-1
CDR3 protein: CASSQASPKGYGYTF

CDR3 length: 14
J gene: TRBJ1-1
clone size: .
V gene: TRBV5-1
CDR3 protein: CASSSPGVSTEAFF

CDR3 length: 13
J gene: TRBJ2-4
clone size: .
V gene: TRBV28
CDR3 protein: CASTVSAKNIQYF

CDR3 length: 15
J gene: TRBJ2-6
clone size: .
V gene: TRBV7-9
CDR3 protein: CASRQGDAGANVLTF

CDR3 length: 15
J gene: TRBJ2-7
clone size: .
V gene: TRBV2
CDR3 protein: CASSPPDTSSYEQYF

CDR3 length: 15
J gene: TRBJ2-2
clone size: .
V gene: TRBV7-2
CDR3 protein: CASSSRGRETGELFF

CDR3 length: 16
J gene: TRBJ1-5
clone size: .
V gene: TRBV7-9
CDR3 protein: CASSPPDRDSNQPQHF

CDR3 length: 17
J gene: TRBJ2-2
clone size: few
V gene: TRBV7-2
CDR3 protein: CASSLESRALNTGELFF

CDR3 length: 15
J gene: TRBJ1-3
clone size: .
V gene: TRBV11-2
CDR3 protein: CASSLARSSGNTIYF

CDR3 length: 13
J gene: TRBJ2-7
clone size: .
V gene: TRBV27
CDR3 protein: CASSPGTGYEQYF

CDR3 length: 17
J gene: TRBJ2-1
clone size: .
V gene: TRBV5-1
CDR3 protein: CASSSVPPAGRINEQFF

CDR3 length: 13
J gene: TRBJ1-1
clone size: few
V gene: TRBV5-5
CDR3 protein: CASSLRWNTEAFF

CDR3 length: 15
J gene: TRBJ2-7
clone size: .
V gene: TRBV6-5
CDR3 protein: CASRLGRSVSYEQYF